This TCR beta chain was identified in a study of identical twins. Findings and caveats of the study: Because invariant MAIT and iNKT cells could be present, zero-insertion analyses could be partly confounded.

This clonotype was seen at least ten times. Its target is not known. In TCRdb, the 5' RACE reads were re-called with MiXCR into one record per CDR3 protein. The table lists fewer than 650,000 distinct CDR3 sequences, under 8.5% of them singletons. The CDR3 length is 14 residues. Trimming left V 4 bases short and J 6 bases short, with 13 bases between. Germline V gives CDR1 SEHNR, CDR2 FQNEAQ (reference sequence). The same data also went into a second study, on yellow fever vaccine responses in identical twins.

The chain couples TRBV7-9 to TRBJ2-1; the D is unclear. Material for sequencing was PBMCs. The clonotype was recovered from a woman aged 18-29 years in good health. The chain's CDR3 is CASSYYQETNEQFF. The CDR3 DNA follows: TGTGCCAGCAGCTACTACCAGGAGACCAATGAGCAGTTCTTC.